The 14 T cell receptor beta chains presented below share a single source sample, sequenced in a study of blood T cell repertoires in COVID-19. Produced via immunoSEQ multiplex PCR; TCRdb's table is partial and in-frame only. The sample yields roughly 60,000 clones, around 87% seen once. Sequencing was performed on peripheral blood. The receptor set was obtained from a human donor in a cohort sampled during active COVID-19.

This sequence joins TRBV7-6 and TRBJ2-3, with 15 bases lining up with TRBD2. The CDR3 length is 19 residues. Losses at the gene ends were 4 bases for V and 2 bases for J; bases not matched to a gene: 10. From germline, CDR1 is SGHVS and CDR2 FNYEAQ. CDR3 sequence (DNA): TGTGCCAGCAGCTGGACGGGACTAGCGGGGGGACCCCACACAGATACGCAGTATTTT. This gives the protein CASSWTGLAGGPHTDTQYF.

The rearrangement links TRBV5-1 to TRBJ2-7; D remains unclear. Germline-derived CDR1 and CDR2 are SGHRS and YFSETQ. The ends were cut back, 0 bases at V and 3 bases at J, with 7 bases in the middle. The CDR3 runs 13 residues. In DNA form, the CDR3 reads TGCGCCAGCAGCTTGGACGGTTACTACGAGCAGTACTTC. Translated: CASSLDGYYEQYF. Full variable domain (missing parts from reference TRBV5-1 and TRBJ2-7): KAGVTQTPRYLIKTRGQQVTLSCSPISGHRSVSWYQQTPGQGLQFLFEYFSETQRNKGNFPGRFSGRQFSNSRSEMNVSTLELGDSALYLCASSLDGYYEQYFGPGTRLTVT.

The rearrangement uses TRBV9 and TRBJ1-2; no clear D gene. The CDR3 totals 13 residues. Trimming stripped 6 bases from V and 3 bases from J, with 12 bases between. Per germline, CDR1 SGDLS and CDR2 YYNGEE. CDR3 sequence (DNA): TGTGCCAGCACCGCCGGGTTCGACTATGGCTACACCTTC. Amino acid sequence: CASTAGFDYGYTF.

This clone occurred once. The chain recombines TRBV2 with TRBJ1-2; D uncertain. CDR1 SNHLY and CDR2 FYNNEI come from the germline V gene. The CDR3 sequence is 12 residues long. V lost 6 bases and J lost 1, with 6 bases in between. The chain's CDR3 is CASRQDNYGYTF. CDR3 nucleotides: TGTGCCAGCAGGCAGGATAACTATGGCTACACCTTC.

V usage is TRBV28 and J usage is TRBJ2-7; D possibly corresponds to TRBD1 (5 bases). Trimming left V 10 bases short and J 3 bases short, with 16 bases between. The CDR3 consists of 13 residues. The germline gives CDR1 MDHEN, CDR2 SYDVKM. The CDR3 sequence is CATHSGLVYEQYF. The CDR3 DNA reads as TGTGCCACCCACTCAGGGTTAGTCTACGAGCAGTACTTC.

The V call is TRBV6-5, the J call TRBJ1-1, with 7 nucleotides matching TRBD1. CDR3 length equals 14 residues. V lost 3 bases, J lost 3 bases, and 4 bases stayed unmatched. Germline CDR1 MNHEY, CDR2 SVGAGI. The chain's CDR3 is CASSYWQGDTEAFF. DNA of the CDR3: TGTGCCAGCAGTTATTGGCAGGGGGACACTGAAGCTTTCTTT.

The chain combines TRBV11-2 with TRBJ1-1; 8 nucleotides agree with TRBD1. V lost 5 bases to trimming and J lost 5 bases; unmatched junction nucleotides: 7. Germline V gives CDR1 SGHAT, CDR2 FQNNGV. This CDR3 has 14 amino acids. Here the CDR3 DNA reads TGTGCCAGCAGCCCAGGGACAGGAGCTACTGAAGCTTTCTTT. Its translation is CASSPGTGATEAFF.

The rearrangement uses TRBV7-9 and TRBJ2-7; possibly TRBD1 for D (6 bases). V lost 2 bases and J 7 bases, leaving 18 bases between the germline ends. The V gene's germline CDR1 is SEHNR and CDR2 FQNEAQ (reference sequence). The CDR3 spans 15 residues. CDR3 in DNA: TGTGCCAGCAGCTTAAACAGGGTGGTGGGTGTTGAGCAGTACTTC. Protein product: CASSLNRVVGVEQYF.

Written as DNA, the CDR3 is TGTGCCAGCACCCCAACGGGTGGCACTTGGACTGAAGCTTTCTTT. Translating it yields CASTPTGGTWTEAFF. This chain joins TRBV3-1 (or the pseudogene TRBV3-2) and TRBJ1-1; D gene ambiguous. This CDR3 region has 15 residues. V was trimmed by 7 bases and J by 5 bases, leaving 20 bases between them. Per germline, CDR1 LGHDT and CDR2 YNNKEL (reference sequence).

V and J are TRBV15 and TRBJ1-2; D might be TRBD1 (6 bases). Germline CDR1 LNHNV, CDR2 YYDKDF (reference sequence). The CDR3 loop spans 14 amino acids. V shed 0 bases and J shed 8 bases, with 13 bases lying between them. This chain's CDR3 is CATSRDGGGGGYTF. CDR3 nucleotide sequence: TGTGCCACCAGCAGAGATGGGGGCGGGGGAGGCTACACCTTC.

V is TRBV29-1 and J is TRBJ1-1; 11 bases agree with TRBD1. The junction had 6 bases not matched to a gene; V was cut back by 3 bases and J by 0 bases. This CDR3 has 16 residues. Germline lookup yields CDR1 SQVTM and CDR2 ANQGSEA. The chain's CDR3 is CSVDSGTGGLNTEAFF. CDR3 nucleotides: TGCAGCGTTGATAGCGGGACAGGGGGTCTGAACACTGAAGCTTTCTTT.

The V and J genes are TRBV4-3 and TRBJ2-3, with D possibly being TRBD2 (7 bases). The germline gives CDR1 LGHNA, CDR2 YSLEER. This CDR3 is 17 amino acids long. Trimming removed 4 bases at V and 2 bases at J, with 19 bases between. CDR3 DNA: TGCGCCAGCAGCCGGGGGGCGAGCGGGACATCCACAGATACGCAGTATTTT. This codes for CASSRGASGTSTDTQYF.

The genes are TRBV24-1 and TRBJ2-1; no clear D. The CDR3 contains 15 residues. Germline CDR1 KGHDR, CDR2 SFDVKD. The germline V and J ends were trimmed by 4 bases and 0 bases, with 9 bases remaining between them. Here the CDR3 DNA reads TGTGCCACCAGTGAGATTGAGAGCTCCTACAATGAGCAGTTCTTC. Its translation is CATSEIESSYNEQFF.

V gene TRBV9 combines with J gene TRBJ2-1, with D hard to call. V shed 2 bases and J shed 9 bases, with 15 bases lying between them. The V gene's germline CDR1 is SGDLS and CDR2 YYNGEE. This CDR3 region has 14 residues. In DNA form, the CDR3 reads TGTGCCAGCAGCGTTTATTCAATGCTAGGTGAGCAGTTCTTC. Its protein product is CASSVYSMLGEQFF. The complete variable domain, with remaining parts taken from reference TRBV9 and TRBJ2-1, reads DSGVTQTPKHLITATGQRVTLRCSPRSGDLSVYWYQQSLDQGLQFLIQYYNGEERAKGNILERFSAQQFPDLHSELNLSSLELGDSALYFCASSVYSMLGEQFFGPGTRLTVL.